This T cell receptor beta chain came from a study of cytomegalovirus exposure and HLA in healthy donors. General study results and limits: Follow-up analysis seemed to connect common viral pathogens with several of the most significant clusters identified.

V was clipped by 0 bases and J by 6 bases, with 12 bases between them. This CDR3 has 15 amino acids. The germline CDR1 and CDR2 sequences are MNHNY and SVGAGI (reference sequence). Comment on this clone: What it binds is not known.

All donors participated as healthy donors of bone marrow. A multiplex PCR was run with 60 Vbeta primers and 13 Jbeta primers. Measured with immunoSEQ multiplex PCR; TCRdb has only the in-frame clones, and not every one. The table records 100,000 to 150,000 clones, 74% of them present only once. The specimen sequenced was PBMCs. The receptor comes from a woman in her fifties or sixties in good health and CMV-seropositive. The rearrangement joins TRBV6-6 to TRBJ2-1; D possibly corresponds to TRBD1 (5 bases). CDR3 region: CASSYSSQGTNEQFF. As DNA, the CDR3 is TGTGCCAGCAGTTACTCGTCCCAGGGTACCAATGAGCAGTTCTTC.